This passage covers 17 T cell receptor beta chains from one sample sequenced in a study of sequential checkpoint blockade in melanoma. Treatment indicated: randomized to nivolumab then ipilimumab (arm A) or the reverse (arm B). Data came from immunoSEQ multiplex PCR; TCRdb stores just in-frame clones and leaves some out. Among some 11,000 clones listed, around four fifths were seen once. The sample here was CD8+ T cells sorted from blood (inferred from file names), taken from a patient given nivolumab and ipilimumab in sequence. Receptors were obtained from a human donor with melanoma.

The rearrangement joins TRBV19 to TRBJ1-1; TRBD1 matches 10 bases. J was trimmed by 1 base and V by 3 bases; bases with no gene match: 2. The germline V gene encodes CDR1 LNHDA and CDR2 SQIVND (reference sequence). The CDR3 is 15 residues long. This CDR3 reads CASSMRDRGNTEAFF. In DNA form, the CDR3 reads TGTGCCAGTAGTATGAGGGACAGGGGGAACACTGAAGCTTTCTTT.

V usage is TRBV9 and J usage is TRBJ2-1, with TRBD2 identical over 8 bases. CDR1 is SGDLS and CDR2 is YYNGEE in the germline V gene. The CDR3 runs to 14 residues. The J segment lost 3 bases and the V segment lost 3 bases, leaving 2 bases of the junction unmatched. Here the CDR3 DNA reads TGTGCCAGCAGCGCGGGGGGGGTCTACAATGAGCAGTTCTTC. Encoded protein: CASSAGGVYNEQFF.

This clone was found a few times. The V gene is TRBV14, the J gene TRBJ2-1, with 10 nucleotides matching TRBD2. CDR1 and CDR2 from the germline V gene are SGHDN and FVKESK. The CDR3 sequence is 16 residues long. The trim removed 0 bases at V and 6 bases at J, leaving 5 bases unmatched. In nucleotides, the CDR3 is TGTGCCAGCAGCCAAGATCTAAGCGGGGGGGCCAATGAGCAGTTCTTC. It specifies CASSQDLSGGANEQFF.

The rearrangement joins TRBV30 to TRBJ2-1; D ambiguous. V was trimmed by 1 base and J by 7 bases, leaving 14 bases between them. The CDR3 spans 14 residues. Germline CDR1 and CDR2: GTSNPN and SVGIG (reference sequence). The CDR3 spells CAWSAPEARNEQFF. DNA of the CDR3: TGTGCCTGGAGTGCCCCAGAAGCGAGAAATGAGCAGTTCTTC.

The genes are TRBV15 and TRBJ1-3, with a possible D match to TRBD1 (6 bases). The CDR3 sequence is 15 residues long. V was cut by 5 bases and J by 7 bases, with 18 bases left in between. CDR1 and CDR2 from the germline V gene are LNHNV and YYDKDF (reference sequence). As DNA, the CDR3 is TGTGCCACCAGCCCCCAACGACAGGTCCACAACACCATATATTTT. Translated, it gives CATSPQRQVHNTIYF.

This clone was found once. The V call is TRBV7-3, the J call TRBJ2-1; 8 nucleotides line up with TRBD2. This CDR3 contains 15 residues. V shed 0 bases and J 9 bases; nucleotides not matched to a gene: 7. Germline CDR1 and CDR2: SGHTA and FQGTGA. The CDR3 sequence is CASSLTGTSRSEQFF. DNA of the CDR3: TGTGCCAGCAGCTTAACTGGGACTAGTAGGAGTGAGCAGTTCTTC.

The chain recombines TRBV27 with TRBJ1-1; D is perhaps TRBD1 (5 bases). The CDR3 runs to 15 residues. Trimming removed 5 bases from V and 3 bases from J, with 16 bases in between. Germline V gene sequence: CDR1 MNHEY, CDR2 SMNVEV (reference sequence). The CDR3 is CASSPPGGADTEAFF. For the CDR3, the DNA is TGTGCCAGCAGTCCCCCCGGAGGGGCCGACACTGAAGCTTTCTTT.

This clone was seen just once. The chain employs TRBV6-1 and TRBJ2-2; 7 bases align to TRBD1. The CDR3 spans 16 residues. V was pared by 1 base and J by 1 base, with 3 bases of the junction left unmatched. Germline V lookup: CDR1 MNHNS, CDR2 SASEGT. The CDR3 DNA follows: TGTGCCAGCAGTGAAGGGCCAGGGGGGAACACCGGGGAGCTGTTTTTT. It is translated as CASSEGPGGNTGELFF.

The CDR3: CASSFRWGLWTGELFF. CDR3 coding DNA: TGTGCCAGTAGTTTCCGATGGGGCCTGTGGACCGGGGAGCTGTTTTTT. The chain carries TRBV19 and TRBJ2-2, with a possible D match to TRBD1 (5 bases). CDR3 length equals 16 residues. Germline CDR1 and CDR2: LNHDA and SQIVND (reference sequence). Between the trimmed V and J ends, which lost 5 bases and 5 bases, there was a span of 18 bases.

CDR3 nucleotide sequence: TGTGCCAGCAGCCCCTCCCAGGGATACACCGGGGAGCTGTTTTTT. Amino acid sequence: CASSPSQGYTGELFF. The chain combines TRBV9 with TRBJ2-2, with D maybe TRBD1 (5 bases). CDR3 length equals 15 residues. CDR1 is SGDLS and CDR2 is YYNGEE in the germline V gene. V was clipped by 4 bases and J by 3 bases, with 13 bases between them.

This chain joins TRBV27 and TRBJ2-3, with 7 bases identical to TRBD1. Germline V gives CDR1 MNHEY, CDR2 SMNVEV (reference sequence). The CDR3 is made up of 14 amino acids. The ends lost 5 bases at V and 0 bases at J; junction bases unmatched: 2. CDR3 region: CASSIRGSTDTQYF. CDR3 sequence (DNA): TGTGCCAGCAGTATCAGGGGGAGCACAGATACGCAGTATTTT.

V is TRBV10-3 and J is TRBJ2-5; D is possibly TRBD1 (5 bases). The CDR3 consists of 13 residues. Germline V CDR1 and CDR2: ENHRY, SYGVKD. The germline V and J ends were trimmed by 3 bases and 0 bases, with 5 bases remaining between them. The CDR3 is CAISDRDQETQYF. As DNA, the CDR3 is TGTGCCATCAGTGACAGGGACCAAGAGACCCAGTACTTC.

CDR3 bases: TGTGCCAGCAGTTACGGGACGGGGGAGCGGACCCAGTACTTC. Its translation is CASSYGTGERTQYF. The chain joins TRBV27 to TRBJ2-5, with D perhaps TRBD2 (6 bases). The CDR3 consists of 14 residues. The germline gives CDR1 MNHEY, CDR2 SMNVEV (reference sequence). V was trimmed by 4 bases and J by 7 bases, leaving 16 bases between them.

V usage is TRBV18 and J usage is TRBJ1-4; 7 bases align to TRBD1. CDR3 length: 15 residues. Per the germline V gene, CDR1 is KGHSH and CDR2 is LQKENI. Germline trimming cut 4 bases from V and 3 bases from J; bases unmatched to any gene: 5. This chain's CDR3 is CASSQTGAANEKLFF. The DNA for the CDR3 is TGTGCCAGCTCACAAACAGGGGCGGCTAATGAAAAACTGTTTTTT.

The V gene is TRBV6-6, the J gene TRBJ1-1; weak D call: TRBD1 (6 bases). V was pared by 5 bases and J by 10 bases, with 14 bases between. Germline loops: CDR1 MNHNY, CDR2 SVGAGI (reference sequence). The length of the CDR3 is 12 residues. CDR3 amino acids: CASSPDRRLAFF. The CDR3 DNA reads TGTGCCAGCAGTCCTGACAGGCGGTTAGCTTTCTTT.

The chain combines TRBV5-6 with TRBJ1-2; D is possibly TRBD1 (5 bases). The germline gives CDR1 SGHDT, CDR2 YYEEEE. This CDR3 has 14 amino acids. The germline V and J ends were trimmed by 4 bases and 4 bases, with 14 bases remaining between them. CDR3 sequence reads: CASSLGQGLYGYTF. The CDR3 nucleotides are TGTGCCAGCAGCCTTGGCCAGGGCCTCTATGGCTACACCTTC.

J is TRBJ2-1 and V is TRBV27; TRBD2 aligns across 12 bases. Germline values: CDR1 MNHEY, CDR2 SMNVEV (reference sequence). V dropped 6 bases and J dropped 4; count of bases not matched to a gene: 4. CDR3 length equals 15 residues. CDR3 nucleotide sequence: TGTGCCAGCAGATCCCTAGCGGGGGGGTACAATGAGCAGTTCTTC. It specifies CASRSLAGGYNEQFF.